These 31 T cell receptor beta chains were all obtained from the same sample, sequenced in a study of blood T cells in healthy people across ages. Next came a second PCR, run for roughly 6 to 11 cycles, which used a sample-barcoded 5' primer along with a J-beta primer mix. TCRdb re-called the 5' RACE reads through MiXCR, storing one row per CDR3 protein. The sample has fewer than 750,000 distinct CDR3 sequences; 52% are singletons. Specimen: blood. All receptors derive from a woman older than 75 in good health.

Regarding this clonotype: At one end, the junction sequence differs from germline, possibly due to a read error. J is TRBJ1-2 and V is TRBV5-1; no clear D. This CDR3 region has 14 residues. The germline V gene encodes CDR1 SGHRS and CDR2 YFSETQ. CDR3 loop: CASSRHEGGSGYTF. The CDR3 nucleotides read TGCGCCAGCAGCAGGCACGAAGGTGGTTCGGGCTACACCTTT.

This chain links TRBV7-2 with TRBJ2-7; D remains ambiguous. Germline lookup yields CDR1 SGHTA and CDR2 FQGNSA. The CDR3 has 16 residues. V dropped 4 bases and J dropped 2 bases, with 18 bases sitting between them. CDR3 amino acids: CASSSPGLDPTYEQYF. Here the CDR3 DNA reads TGTGCCAGCAGCTCCCCAGGTCTCGACCCCACCTACGAGCAGTACTTC.

This clonotype has ten or more counts. The chain joins TRBV15 to TRBJ2-4; a possible D gene is TRBD1 (5 bases). The V end was cut by 0 bases, the J end by 5 bases, with 5 bases between. Germline V gene data show CDR1 as LNHNV and CDR2 as YYDKDF (reference sequence). The CDR3 spans 13 residues. Here the CDR3 reads CATSRDRENIQYF. The CDR3 coding sequence is TGTGCCACCAGCAGAGACAGGGAAAACATTCAGTACTTC.

Note on this clonotype: This may come from a read error, since a much larger clone is one base off. The V gene is TRBV12-3 or TRBV12-4, the J gene TRBJ1-2; perhaps TRBD1 as D (5 bases). This CDR3 is 11 amino acids long. V was shortened by 1 base and J by 9 bases, with 6 bases between the two germline ends. CDR3 protein: CASSLGGSYTF. The CDR3 coding sequence is TGTGCCAGCAGTTTAGGGGGCAGCTACACCTTC.

This clonotype was recorded at least ten times. The rearrangement uses TRBV3-1 and TRBJ1-2, with D hard to call. The V end lost 0 bases, the J end lost 2 bases, and 16 bases lay between the germline ends. Germline V CDR1 and CDR2: LGHDT, YNNKEL (reference sequence). This CDR3 comprises 17 residues. This chain's CDR3 is CASSQEGRQDRNYGYTF. The CDR3 DNA sequence: TGTGCCAGCAGCCAAGAAGGGCGCCAGGATCGAAACTATGGCTACACCTTC.

The chain joins TRBV5-1 to TRBJ2-3; D possibly corresponds to TRBD1 (5 bases). The CDR3 consists of 15 residues. From germline, CDR1 is SGHRS and CDR2 YFSETQ. The V end lost 4 bases, the J end lost 1 base, and 13 bases lay between the germline ends. The CDR3 bases are TGCGCCAGCAGCCAACAGGTTGGGGGCACAGATACGCAGTATTTT. Residues: CASSQQVGGTDTQYF.

For this clonotype: Possible read error: a much larger clone is one base away. The rearrangement uses TRBV5-1 and TRBJ2-1, with D perhaps TRBD1 or TRBD2 (5 bases each). V gave up 4 bases and J gave up 9 bases, with 14 bases separating them. The CDR3 spans 13 residues. Germline V gene lookup returns CDR1 SGHRS and CDR2 YFSETQ. Here the CDR3 reads CASSMGTSGEQFF. CDR3 nucleotide sequence: TGCGCCAGCAGCATGGGGACCAGCGGTGAGCAGTTCTTC.

Concerning this clonotype: One junction end disagrees with the germline gene, perhaps due to a read error. The chain has TRBV13 and TRBJ2-1; 14 nucleotides match TRBD2. Germline CDR1 PRHDT, CDR2 FYEKMQ (reference sequence). This CDR3 spans 14 amino acids. Here the CDR3 DNA reads TGTGCCTGCAGCCGGACTAGCGGGAGGATTGAGCAGTTCTTC. It translates to CACSRTSGRIEQFF.

This clonotype was detected a few times. The chain combines TRBV2 with TRBJ2-2; D not resolved. Looked up from germline, CDR1 is SNHLY and CDR2 is FYNNEI. The V gene lost 4 bases and the J gene lost 8 bases, with 11 bases spanning the gap. There are 13 residues in the CDR3. CDR3 loop: CASSAISPGELFF. In nucleotides, the CDR3 is TGTGCCAGCAGTGCGATATCCCCAGGGGAGCTGTTTTTT.

This clonotype was counted only a few times. The CDR3 sequence: CASSYRATGGNTIYF. CDR3 sequence (DNA): TGTGCCAGCAGCTACAGGGCAACGGGAGGAAACACCATATATTTT. V and J are TRBV28 and TRBJ1-3; D perhaps matches TRBD1 (6 bases). Germline V gene data show CDR1 as MDHEN and CDR2 as SYDVKM. CDR3 length equals 15 residues. V dropped 6 bases and J dropped 4 bases, with 16 bases sitting between them.

This chain connects TRBV5-1 to TRBJ2-3, with a weak D call TRBD1 (6 bases). The germline V gene encodes CDR1 SGHRS and CDR2 YFSETQ. There are 14 residues in the CDR3. The V gene lost 5 bases and the J gene lost 3 bases, with 13 bases spanning the gap. CDR3 loop: CASSVGALTDTQYF. CDR3 sequence (DNA): TGCGCCAGCAGTGTGGGGGCCTTGACAGATACGCAGTATTTT.

The genes are TRBV2 and TRBJ1-2; D ambiguous. Trimming took 6 bases from V and 10 from J, leaving 18 bases between them. The CDR3 is 13 residues long. Germline lookup yields CDR1 SNHLY and CDR2 FYNNEI. CDR3 protein: CASRLRARYDYTF. The CDR3 DNA follows: TGTGCCAGCAGGCTGCGGGCGAGATACGACTACACCTTC.

This clonotype was detected a few times. The V and J genes are TRBV2 and TRBJ2-1; D unclear. The germline V gene encodes CDR1 SNHLY and CDR2 FYNNEI. The length of the CDR3 is 16 residues. V shed 3 bases and J shed 0 bases, with 12 bases lying between them. The CDR3 region has the DNA TGTGCCAGCAGTGATCCTTCGGCGAGCTCCTACAATGAGCAGTTCTTC. This sequence encodes CASSDPSASSYNEQFF.

This clonotype was recorded a few times. This chain uses TRBV5-1 with TRBJ2-5, with 7 nucleotides matching TRBD1. Looked up from germline, CDR1 is SGHRS and CDR2 is YFSETQ. The CDR3 loop spans 14 amino acids. V was pared by 3 bases and J by 5 bases, with 7 bases of the junction left unmatched. CDR3: CASSSGQVAETQYF. In DNA, the CDR3 is TGCGCCAGCAGCTCCGGACAGGTTGCGGAGACCCAGTACTTC.

Note on this clonotype: A much bigger clone sits one base away, suggesting this may be a read error. V is TRBV9 and J is TRBJ2-3; 7 bases line up with TRBD1. The V segment lost 7 bases and the J segment 6 bases; nucleotides outside the gene matches: 5. Per the germline V gene, CDR1 is SGDLS and CDR2 is YYNGEE. There are 12 residues in the CDR3. The CDR3 nucleotides are TGTGCCAGCGGGACAGTCGGTGATACGCAGTATTTT. It specifies CASGTVGDTQYF.

A few counts support this clonotype. The CDR3: CASSRGEGGDQPQHF. In DNA, the CDR3 is TGTGCCAGCAGCCGGGGCGAGGGGGGAGATCAGCCCCAGCATTTT. J is TRBJ1-5 and V is TRBV7-9; a weak D match, TRBD1 (6 bases). This CDR3 contains 15 residues. The germline V gene has CDR1 SEHNR and CDR2 FQNEAQ (reference sequence). Trimming stripped 5 bases from V and 5 bases from J, with 16 bases between.

The chain uses TRBV11-3 and TRBJ2-1; 7 bases are a match to TRBD2. J was trimmed by 4 bases and V by 0 bases; bases with no gene match: 3. Germline V CDR1 and CDR2: SGHNT, YENEEA. This CDR3 spans 15 amino acids. CDR3 coding DNA: TGTGCCAGCAGCTTAGATCCGGGGGGTTACAATGAGCAGTTCTTC. Its translation: CASSLDPGGYNEQFF.

This clonotype occurred many times. V usage is TRBV29-1 and J usage is TRBJ1-1; D is unclear. V shed 3 bases and J shed 2 bases, with 4 bases lying between them. The V gene's germline CDR1 is SQVTM and CDR2 ANQGSEA. The CDR3 has 11 residues. The DNA of the CDR3 is TGCAGCGTTGATAGAAACACTGAAGCTTTCTTT. Amino acids: CSVDRNTEAFF.

The V gene is TRBV7-2, the J gene TRBJ2-1; possible D gene TRBD1, 6 bases. The CDR3 runs 15 residues. CDR1 and CDR2 from the germline V gene are SGHTA and FQGNSA. V was shortened by 1 base and J by 4 bases, with 11 bases between the two germline ends. CDR3 loop: CASSLGKQGYNEQFF. CDR3 bases: TGTGCCAGCAGCTTAGGAAAGCAGGGGTACAATGAGCAGTTCTTC.

This clonotype was seen more than once but under ten times. The chain links TRBV18 to TRBJ2-3; no clear D. V lost 1 base and J lost 4, with 6 bases in between. The CDR3 contains 13 residues. Germline CDR1 KGHSH, CDR2 LQKENI. The CDR3 DNA sequence: TGTGCCAGCTCACCACGCTCTGCAGATACGCAGTATTTT. Translating gives CASSPRSADTQYF.

This clonotype came up many times. CDR3 DNA: TGTGCCAGCAGTTACTCTGGTTTAAGGACGGGTATTTCCTACGAGCAGTACTTC. Amino acids: CASSYSGLRTGISYEQYF. The chain has TRBV6-5 and TRBJ2-7, with D hard to call. V was trimmed by 0 bases and J by 1 base, leaving 19 bases between them. Germline V gives CDR1 MNHEY, CDR2 SVGAGI. This CDR3 region has 18 residues.

Only a few counts were recorded for this clonotype. The chain couples TRBV10-3 to TRBJ2-1; tentatively, D is TRBD2 (6 bases). CDR3 length: 13 residues. The V and J ends lost 10 bases and 9 bases respectively, with 19 bases between them. Germline V gene lookup returns CDR1 ENHRY and CDR2 SYGVKD. The CDR3 DNA sequence: TGTGCCACCTCTTCGAGTGGGGAGGTTGAGCAGTTCTTC. Translating it yields CATSSSGEVEQFF.

This clonotype was seen many times. The chain joins TRBV7-9 to TRBJ1-4; D unclear. Germline CDR1 and CDR2: SEHNR and FQNEAQ (reference sequence). V lost 5 bases and J 8 bases, leaving 12 bases between the germline ends. The CDR3 covers 13 residues. The CDR3 DNA reads TGTGCCAGCAGCAAGGCCGTAGGCGAAAAACTGTTTTTT. This encodes CASSKAVGEKLFF.

This clonotype has just a few counts. The chain combines TRBV20-1 with TRBJ2-1; 11 nucleotides align to TRBD2. Trimming removed 6 bases from V and 4 bases from J; junction bases left unmatched: 11. This CDR3 has 16 amino acids. CDR1 and CDR2 from the germline V gene are DFQATT and SNEGSKA (reference sequence). CDR3 sequence: CSAWGLAETSYNEQFF. CDR3 sequence (DNA): TGCAGTGCCTGGGGACTAGCGGAAACCTCTTACAATGAGCAGTTCTTC.

This sequence joins TRBV4-1 and TRBJ1-5, with a weak D call TRBD1 (5 bases). Deletions cut 4 bases from V and 4 bases from J, with 17 bases between. The CDR3 totals 16 residues. Germline V CDR1 and CDR2: MGHRA, YSYEKL. CDR3 amino acids: CASSRSGTGENQPQHF. In DNA form, the CDR3 reads TGCGCCAGCAGCCGTTCAGGGACTGGGGAGAATCAGCCCCAGCATTTT.

The genes are TRBV19 and TRBJ2-5, with D perhaps given as TRBD1 or TRBD2 (5 bases each). This CDR3 is 15 amino acids long. V was shortened by 1 base and J by 4 bases, with 13 bases between the two germline ends. Germline loops: CDR1 LNHDA, CDR2 SQIVND (reference sequence). CDR3 nucleotides: TGTGCCAGTAGTATAGGGGGGATTCGGGGAGAGACCCAGTACTTC. It translates to CASSIGGIRGETQYF.

The chain combines TRBV20-1 with TRBJ2-1; either TRBD1 or TRBD2 may supply D (6 bases each). The germline gives CDR1 DFQATT, CDR2 SNEGSKA (reference sequence). The CDR3 covers 12 residues. Trimming left V 1 base short and J 11 bases short, with 12 bases between. This CDR3 is CSARVGAGKQFF. The CDR3 DNA is TGCAGTGCTAGAGTGGGGGCGGGGAAGCAGTTCTTC.

This clonotype was counted many times. V gene TRBV25-1 combines with J gene TRBJ2-1, with D maybe TRBD1 (6 bases). V was clipped by 3 bases and J by 3 bases, with 18 bases between them. Germline CDR1 is MGHDK and CDR2 is SYGVNS. This CDR3 spans 17 amino acids. CDR3 nucleotides: TGTGCCAGCAGTGACCCCCCCGGAGACAGGAACTACAATGAGCAGTTCTTC. Protein product: CASSDPPGDRNYNEQFF.

The J gene is TRBJ2-1, the V gene TRBV20-1; 8 bases line up with TRBD2. CDR1 is DFQATT and CDR2 is SNEGSKA in the germline V gene (reference sequence). Trimming removed 3 bases from V and 8 bases from J; junction bases left unmatched: 18. This CDR3 comprises 17 residues. The CDR3 DNA follows: TGCAGTGCTAGCGGACAGAGGGCCGGGCGGGGGGTGGATGAGCAGTTCTTC. It encodes CSASGQRAGRGVDEQFF.

This clonotype showed up many times. The chain is built from TRBV10-3 and TRBJ2-3; 7 positions match TRBD1. This CDR3 region has 15 residues. V lost 6 bases to trimming and J lost 1 base; unmatched junction nucleotides: 7. CDR1 and CDR2 from the germline V gene are ENHRY and SYGVKD. The CDR3 nucleotides read TGTGCCATCAGCCTTACAGGGGCTGGCACAGATACGCAGTATTTT. Translation: CAISLTGAGTDTQYF.

This clonotype has more than one count but fewer than ten. CDR3 amino acids: CASSHPAGNNEQFF. CDR3 nucleotides: TGTGCCAGCAGCCACCCGGCGGGAAACAATGAGCAGTTCTTC. The chain joins TRBV7-2 to TRBJ2-1, with D perhaps TRBD2 (6 bases). Between the trimmed V and J ends, which lost 5 bases and 5 bases, there was a span of 13 bases. The CDR3 consists of 14 residues. Germline CDR1 reads SGHTA; CDR2 reads FQGNSA.